The subject of this entry is one T cell receptor (beta chain). The entry originates in a study of blood T cell repertoires in COVID-19. TCRdb's copy holds only in-frame clones and misses some; the assay was immunoSEQ multiplex PCR. The table lists around 330,000 clones, about nine tenths of them singletons. Per the germline V gene, CDR1 is SGHRS and CDR2 is YFSETQ. The V gene lost 0 bases and the J gene lost 1 base, with 8 bases spanning the gap. The CDR3 is made up of 15 amino acids. V and J are TRBV5-1 and TRBJ1-5; D is unclear. The receptor's source is a man in his fifties or sixties who had recovered from COVID-19. Material for sequencing was PBMCs or T cells enriched from blood (not recorded which). The CDR3 is CASSLDYMSNQPQHF. In nucleotides, the CDR3 is TGCGCCAGCAGCTTGGACTACATGAGCAATCAGCCCCAGCATTTT.